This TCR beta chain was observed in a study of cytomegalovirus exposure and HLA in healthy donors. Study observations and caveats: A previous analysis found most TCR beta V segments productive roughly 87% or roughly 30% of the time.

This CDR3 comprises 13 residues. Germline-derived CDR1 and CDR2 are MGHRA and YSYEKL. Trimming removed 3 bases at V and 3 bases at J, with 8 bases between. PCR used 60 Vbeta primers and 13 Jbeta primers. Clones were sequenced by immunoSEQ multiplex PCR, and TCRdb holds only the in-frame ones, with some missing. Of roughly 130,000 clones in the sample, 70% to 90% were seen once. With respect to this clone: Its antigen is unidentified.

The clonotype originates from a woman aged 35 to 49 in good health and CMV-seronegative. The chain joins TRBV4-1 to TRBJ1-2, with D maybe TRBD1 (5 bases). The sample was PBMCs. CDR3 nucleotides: TGCGCCAGCAGCCACCGGGGGGACTATGGCTACACCTTC. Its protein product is CASSHRGDYGYTF.